The 17 T cell receptor beta chains given below trace back to one sample, sequenced in a study of blood T cells in healthy people across ages. The second PCR ran about 6 to 12 cycles with a sample-barcoded 5' primer and J-beta primers. TCRdb independently ran MiXCR on the 5' RACE reads; one entry per CDR3 protein. The sample includes 600,000 to 850,000 distinct CDR3 sequences, 43% of them seen just once. The sequenced material came from blood. These receptor sequences come from a woman in her fifties or sixties in good health.

This clonotype was observed a handful of times. The chain carries TRBV20-1 and TRBJ2-7; 9 bases agree with TRBD2. The trim removed 0 bases at V and 6 bases at J, leaving 9 bases unmatched. The CDR3 covers 15 residues. Germline-derived CDR1 and CDR2 are DFQATT and SNEGSKA (reference sequence). This chain's CDR3 is CSARDPSGIPSEQYF. The CDR3 region has the DNA TGCAGTGCTAGAGACCCTAGCGGGATCCCTAGCGAGCAGTACTTC.

This clonotype was detected a few times. The chain recombines TRBV20-1 with TRBJ1-5, with no clear D. V was pared by 6 bases and J by 6 bases, with 12 bases between. CDR1 and CDR2 from the germline V gene are DFQATT and SNEGSKA (reference sequence). The CDR3 has 12 amino acids. The CDR3 reads CSAKIPSQPQHF. For the CDR3, the DNA is TGCAGTGCCAAGATACCGTCTCAGCCCCAGCATTTT.

This clonotype was seen only a few times. The rearrangement uses TRBV24-1 and TRBJ2-3; TRBD2 aligns across 10 bases. V shed 2 bases, J shed 6 bases, and the junction held 4 bases outside the gene matches. Germline-derived CDR1 and CDR2 are KGHDR and SFDVKD. The length of the CDR3 is 15 residues. The CDR3 DNA reads as TGTGCCACCAGTGATTCTAGCGGGGGACCTGATACGCAGTATTTT. This encodes CATSDSSGGPDTQYF.

A few counts support this clonotype. The J gene is TRBJ2-1, the V gene TRBV5-1; TRBD1 matches 10 bases. V was clipped by 7 bases and J by 5 bases; unmatched bases: 9. CDR3 length equals 15 residues. Germline V CDR1 and CDR2: SGHRS, YFSETQ. Here the CDR3 reads CASEPGTGANNEQFF. The CDR3 DNA follows: TGCGCCAGCGAACCCGGGACAGGGGCCAACAATGAGCAGTTCTTC.

This chain joins TRBV12-3 or TRBV12-4 and TRBJ2-7, with D hard to call. V was pared by 1 base and J by 4 bases, with 11 bases between. The CDR3 is 14 residues long. The CDR3, as DNA: TGTGCCAGCAGTTTAGGCAGTAAAGGTTACGAGCAGTACTTC. Protein sequence: CASSLGSKGYEQYF.

The chain is built from TRBV27 and TRBJ1-1; D gene uncertain. This CDR3 has 17 amino acids. Per the germline V gene, CDR1 is MNHEY and CDR2 is SMNVEV (reference sequence). Trimming stripped 2 bases from V and 0 bases from J, with 16 bases between. Here the CDR3 reads CASSLLPPEGMNTEAFF. CDR3 in DNA: TGTGCCAGCAGTTTACTCCCGCCGGAGGGCATGAACACTGAAGCTTTCTTT.

The rearrangement joins TRBV13 to TRBJ2-1, with TRBD1 identical over 7 bases. Trimming at V came to 8 bases and at J to 3 bases, leaving 7 bases not matched to a gene. There are 14 residues in the CDR3. The germline CDR1 and CDR2 sequences are PRHDT and FYEKMQ (reference sequence). CDR3 bases: TGTGCCAGCGCTGACAGGGCCCTCTACAATGAGCAGTTCTTC. This codes for CASADRALYNEQFF.

Regarding this clonotype: Given a much more abundant clone one base away, this may be a read error. The chain uses TRBV20-1 and TRBJ2-7; 10 bases fit TRBD2. CDR1 and CDR2 (germline): DFQATT, SNEGSKA (reference sequence). The V and J ends lost 8 bases and 0 bases, in that order; junction bases with no gene match: 10. This CDR3 is built from 15 residues. The CDR3 loop is CSTPRLAGASYEQYF. The CDR3 nucleotides read TGCAGTACCCCCAGGCTAGCGGGGGCCTCCTACGAGCAGTACTTC.

The sample holds one count of this clonotype. This chain uses TRBV12-3 or TRBV12-4 with TRBJ2-5; TRBD1 is a possible D gene (5 bases). The DNA end lines up better with TRBJ2-4; the J call may be wrong. The CDR3 sequence is 12 residues long. In DNA, the CDR3 is TGTGCCAGCAGCAGGGAAGTGGGCATTCAGTACTTC. Its translation is CASSREVGIQYF.

To note about this clonotype: This may come from a read error, since a much larger clone is one base off. The chain employs TRBV11-2 and TRBJ2-1, with D unclear. The DNA matches TRBJ2-7 better at its end, which makes the J call doubtful. The CDR3 runs to 15 residues. Germline CDR1 reads SGHAT; CDR2 reads FQNNGV. The CDR3 DNA is TGTGCCAGCAGCCCAGACGCTCACTCCTACAATGAGCAGTACTTC. Its translation is CASSPDAHSYNEQYF.

This clonotype was counted between two and nine times. This rearrangement joins TRBV10-3 to TRBJ2-7; 9 nucleotides match TRBD1. The CDR3 loop spans 15 amino acids. V lost 0 bases, J lost 7 bases, and 7 bases stayed unmatched. Germline values: CDR1 ENHRY, CDR2 SYGVKD. For the CDR3, the DNA is TGTGCCATCAGTGAGTCAGGGACAGGGTATGATGAGCAGTACTTC. Protein product: CAISESGTGYDEQYF.

The table lists this clonotype with a few counts. The chain is built from TRBV2 and TRBJ2-1; D not certain. CDR1 SNHLY and CDR2 FYNNEI come from the germline V gene. V gave up 6 bases and J gave up 2 bases, with 14 bases separating them. This CDR3 has 15 residues. As DNA, the CDR3 is TGTGCCAGCAGCGTGGAGCGTGCTGCCTACAATGAGCAGTTCTTC. It translates to CASSVERAAYNEQFF.

CDR3 in amino acids: CASSEGTATFHGYTF. The CDR3 DNA reads TGTGCCAGCAGCGAGGGGACTGCGACTTTCCATGGCTACACCTTC. This chain uses TRBV21-1 with TRBJ1-2. TRBV21-1 is a pseudogene segment. This CDR3 comprises 15 residues.

The rearrangement links TRBV5-1 to TRBJ2-1; D is possibly TRBD2 (11 bases). Gene TRBJ2-7 matches the end of the DNA better, so the J call may be wrong. The germline gives CDR1 SGHRS, CDR2 YFSETQ. This CDR3 spans 21 amino acids. DNA of the CDR3: TGCGCCAGCAGCCCGGACAGGGGGAAACATACTAGCGGGAGTTCCAACAATGAGCAGTACTTC. Amino acid sequence: CASSPDRGKHTSGSSNNEQYF.

This clonotype has more than one count but fewer than ten. The chain links TRBV30 to TRBJ1-1; D call uncertain. Germline assignment: CDR1 GTSNPN and CDR2 SVGIG (reference sequence). Trimming removed 3 bases from V and 3 bases from J, with 5 bases in between. This CDR3 spans 11 amino acids. This chain's CDR3 is CAWSQYTEAFF. The DNA for the CDR3 is TGTGCCTGGAGCCAGTACACTGAAGCTTTCTTT.

J is TRBJ2-3 and V is TRBV6-2 or TRBV6-3; 11 bases align to TRBD2. J was trimmed by 2 bases and V by 11 bases; bases with no gene match: 6. CDR1 MNHEY and CDR2 SVGEGT come from the germline V gene. The CDR3 loop spans 14 amino acids. The CDR3 DNA reads as TGTGCCGGCGGGACTAGCGGACACACAGATACGCAGTATTTT. It codes for CAGGTSGHTDTQYF.

The rearrangement joins TRBV28 to TRBJ2-1; D tentatively fits TRBD1 or TRBD2 (5 bases each). V lost 6 bases, J lost 9 bases, and 21 bases lay in between. The CDR3 covers 15 residues. The germline V gene has CDR1 MDHEN and CDR2 SYDVKM. CDR3 coding DNA: TGTGCCAGCAGCCAAACCGGGACCGCGTTGGGTGAGCAGTTCTTC. This translates into CASSQTGTALGEQFF.